This passage covers 20 T cell receptor beta chains from one sample sequenced in a study of CD4+ T cells in melanoma. Measured with immunoSEQ multiplex PCR; TCRdb has only the in-frame clones, and not every one. This sample has 7,500 to 10,000 clones, with 69% found just once. Material for sequencing was peripheral blood. Receptor source: a human donor with melanoma.

This chain links TRBV28 with TRBJ1-4; D remains ambiguous. The CDR3 spans 12 residues. Trimming left V 3 bases short and J 6 bases short, with 5 bases between. CDR1 MDHEN and CDR2 SYDVKM come from the germline V gene. CDR3 region: CASSLDHEKLFF. The CDR3 nucleotides read TGTGCCAGCAGTTTGGACCATGAAAAACTGTTTTTT.

This chain connects TRBV6-5 to TRBJ2-3, with TRBD2 matching 7 bases. CDR3 length: 14 residues. With V trimmed by 6 bases and J by 6 bases, 9 bases remained unmatched. Germline V gives CDR1 MNHEY, CDR2 SVGAGI. This CDR3 is CASSPRPGRDTQYF. CDR3 nucleotide sequence: TGTGCCAGCAGCCCCCGGCCCGGGAGGGATACGCAGTATTTT.

This clone was seen more than once but under ten times. This chain uses TRBV6-5 with TRBJ2-7; D uncertain. V was shortened by 5 bases and J by 6 bases, with 8 bases between the two germline ends. CDR1 is MNHEY and CDR2 is SVGAGI in the germline V gene. This CDR3 spans 11 amino acids. The CDR3 loop reads CASSEAREQYF. Here the CDR3 DNA reads TGTGCCAGCAGTGAAGCGCGCGAGCAGTACTTC.

The rearrangement links TRBV7-9 to TRBJ1-3; D may be TRBD1 (5 bases). V was cut by 5 bases and J by 0 bases, with 11 bases left in between. Germline CDR1 SEHNR, CDR2 FQNEAQ (reference sequence). There are 15 residues in the CDR3. CDR3 amino acids: CASSLDSLSGNTIYF. The CDR3, as DNA: TGTGCCAGCAGCCTAGACAGCCTCTCTGGAAACACCATATATTTT.

For the CDR3, the DNA is TGTGCCAGCAGCTTATTACTTGACAATGAGCAGTTCTTC. It translates to CASSLLLDNEQFF. The chain links TRBV11-2 to TRBJ2-1; the D is unclear. The CDR3 totals 13 residues. CDR1 is SGHAT, CDR2 FQNNGV, per germline. Trimming cost V 2 bases and J 5 bases, with 7 bases left between them.

V usage is TRBV19 and J usage is TRBJ2-1; a possible D gene is TRBD1 (5 bases). Between the trimmed V and J ends, which lost 3 bases and 6 bases, there was a span of 12 bases. The CDR3 spans 14 residues. CDR1 is LNHDA and CDR2 is SQIVND in the germline V gene (reference sequence). Here the CDR3 DNA reads TGTGCCAGTAGTATGGCAGGGAATCTCAATGAGCAGTTCTTC. It yields the protein CASSMAGNLNEQFF.

J is TRBJ2-7 and V is TRBV18; D gene uncertain. V gave up 5 bases and J gave up 2 bases, with 10 bases separating them. There are 13 residues in the CDR3. In germline, CDR1 is KGHSH, CDR2 LQKENI. The CDR3 DNA reads TGTGCCAGCTCATCCGGACGTACCTACGAGCAGTACTTC. Its translation: CASSSGRTYEQYF. The full variable domain, rest sourced from reference TRBV18 and TRBJ2-7, is NAGVMQNPRHLVRRRGQEARLRCSPMKGHSHVYWYRQLPEEGLKFMVYLQKENIIDESGMPKERFSAEFPKEGPSILRIQQVVRGDSAAYFCASSSGRTYEQYFGPGTRLTVT.

This sequence joins TRBV6-5 and TRBJ2-2, with 9 bases lining up with TRBD1. CDR3 size: 14 residues. V was pared by 4 bases and J by 13 bases, with 10 bases of the junction left unmatched. The germline gives CDR1 MNHEY, CDR2 SVGAGI. The CDR3 DNA is TGTGCCAGCAGTTCACAGGGGGCTGGCTGGCGGCTGTTTTTT. Its translation is CASSSQGAGWRLFF.

This rearrangement joins TRBV27 to TRBJ2-5; D gene ambiguous. The J call is in doubt because the DNA end fits TRBJ2-7 better. The CDR3 sequence is 13 residues long. Germline values: CDR1 MNHEY, CDR2 SMNVEV (reference sequence). CDR3 amino acids: CASSPGVYYEQYF. CDR3 coding DNA: TGTGCCAGCAGTCCGGGTGTCTACTACGAGCAGTACTTC.

This rearrangement joins TRBV11-3 to TRBJ1-5; D remains unclear. The ends were cut back, 2 bases at V and 7 bases at J, with 18 bases in the middle. Germline V gives CDR1 SGHNT, CDR2 YENEEA. The CDR3 length is 16 residues. CDR3 nucleotides: TGTGCCAGCAGCTTACGGGCGAGGGAAGTAGAGCAGCCCCAGCATTTT. Encoded protein: CASSLRAREVEQPQHF. The full variable domain, in which reference TRBV11-3 and TRBJ1-5 provide the parts outside the CDR3, is EAGVVQSPRYKIIEKKQPVAFWCNPISGHNTLYWYLQNLGQGPELLIRYENEEAVDDSQLPKDRFSAERLKGVDSTLKIQPAELGDSAVYLCASSLRAREVEQPQHFGDGTRLSIL.

By share of the sample, this clone is medium-sized (0.01 to 0.1%). The gene calls are TRBV5-5 and TRBJ2-1; D unresolved. V was trimmed by 6 bases and J by 9 bases, leaving 10 bases between them. Germline CDR1 is SGHKS and CDR2 is YYEKEE (reference sequence). This CDR3 is built from 11 residues. The CDR3 protein is CASTEDGEQFF. In DNA, the CDR3 is TGTGCCAGCACCGAGGATGGTGAGCAGTTCTTC.

The rearrangement joins TRBV27 to TRBJ1-2, with TRBD1 as a possible D gene (5 bases). CDR1 is MNHEY and CDR2 is SMNVEV in the germline V gene (reference sequence). V was shortened by 5 bases and J by 4 bases, with 11 bases between the two germline ends. This CDR3 is built from 13 residues. The CDR3 DNA sequence: TGTGCCAGCAGTCCGACAGTATCCTATGGCTACACCTTC. Its protein product is CASSPTVSYGYTF.

This chain uses TRBV28 with TRBJ1-1, with no clear D. V lost 6 bases and J lost 4, with 12 bases in between. The length of the CDR3 is 13 residues. From germline, CDR1 is MDHEN and CDR2 SYDVKM. CDR3 protein: CASSPSGSTEAFF. The CDR3 DNA reads TGTGCCAGCAGCCCCTCGGGAAGCACTGAAGCTTTCTTT.

The chain uses TRBV27 and TRBJ1-4; 7 bases fit TRBD1. The length of the CDR3 is 13 residues. Trimming removed 5 bases from V and 7 bases from J; junction bases left unmatched: 4. Germline V lookup: CDR1 MNHEY, CDR2 SMNVEV (reference sequence). The CDR3 loop is CASSAQGVEKLFF. CDR3 nucleotides: TGTGCCAGCAGTGCGCAGGGGGTTGAAAAACTGTTTTTT.

This chain uses TRBV5-5 with TRBJ1-1; D possibly corresponds to TRBD1 (5 bases). Trimming removed 3 bases at V and 1 base at J, with 13 bases between. This CDR3 is built from 15 residues. CDR1 SGHKS and CDR2 YYEKEE come from the germline V gene (reference sequence). The CDR3 here is CASSSKQEPNTEAFF. CDR3 DNA sequence: TGTGCCAGCAGCTCGAAACAGGAGCCGAACACTGAAGCTTTCTTT.

The chain has TRBV19 and TRBJ1-1; 8 bases align to TRBD1. V lost 2 bases and J lost 2; bases outside the gene matches: 10. The CDR3 length is 17 residues. The germline gives CDR1 LNHDA, CDR2 SQIVND (reference sequence). The CDR3, as DNA: TGTGCCAGTAGTATATTAGAAGGGGGACAGGCTAACACTGAAGCTTTCTTT. Amino acid sequence: CASSILEGGQANTEAFF. The whole variable domain, remainder taken from reference TRBV19 and TRBJ1-1, is DGGITQSPKYLFRKEGQNVTLSCEQNLNHDAMYWYRQDPGQGLRLIYYSQIVNDFQKGDIAEGYSVSREKKESFPLTVTSAQKNPTAFYLCASSILEGGQANTEAFFGQGTRLTVV.

In its sample, this clone is medium-sized. V is TRBV2 and J is TRBJ2-7; TRBD2 aligns across 12 bases. Looked up from germline, CDR1 is SNHLY and CDR2 is FYNNEI. The CDR3 is 16 amino acids. V dropped 6 bases and J dropped 4; count of bases not matched to a gene: 10. CDR3 amino acids: CASSHRLAGDPYEQYF. The CDR3, as DNA: TGTGCCAGCAGCCACAGACTAGCGGGGGACCCGTACGAGCAGTACTTC.

The chain is built from TRBV5-4 and TRBJ2-1; D is perhaps TRBD2 (6 bases). Per the germline V gene, CDR1 is SGHNT and CDR2 is YYREEE (reference sequence). The CDR3 loop spans 13 amino acids. V lost 2 bases, J lost 5 bases, and 8 bases lay in between. As DNA, the CDR3 is TGTGCCAGCAGCTTCCGGGGGAACAATGAGCAGTTCTTC. Its translation is CASSFRGNNEQFF.

This clone was seen ten or more times. The chain uses TRBV30 and TRBJ2-5; 13 bases agree with TRBD2. V gave up 2 bases and J gave up 5 bases; unmatched junction bases: 8. Germline V gene lookup returns CDR1 GTSNPN and CDR2 SVGIG (reference sequence). The length of the CDR3 is 16 residues. CDR3 region: CAWSLLAGGPGETQYF. DNA of the CDR3: TGTGCCTGGAGTCTACTAGCGGGGGGGCCAGGGGAGACCCAGTACTTC.

This rearrangement joins TRBV27 to TRBJ2-3; D ambiguous. This CDR3 comprises 14 residues. Trimming stripped 6 bases from V and 2 bases from J, with 12 bases between. Per the germline V gene, CDR1 is MNHEY and CDR2 is SMNVEV (reference sequence). The CDR3 is CASRGRITTDTQYF. The CDR3 DNA follows: TGTGCCAGCAGAGGAAGGATTACCACAGATACGCAGTATTTT.